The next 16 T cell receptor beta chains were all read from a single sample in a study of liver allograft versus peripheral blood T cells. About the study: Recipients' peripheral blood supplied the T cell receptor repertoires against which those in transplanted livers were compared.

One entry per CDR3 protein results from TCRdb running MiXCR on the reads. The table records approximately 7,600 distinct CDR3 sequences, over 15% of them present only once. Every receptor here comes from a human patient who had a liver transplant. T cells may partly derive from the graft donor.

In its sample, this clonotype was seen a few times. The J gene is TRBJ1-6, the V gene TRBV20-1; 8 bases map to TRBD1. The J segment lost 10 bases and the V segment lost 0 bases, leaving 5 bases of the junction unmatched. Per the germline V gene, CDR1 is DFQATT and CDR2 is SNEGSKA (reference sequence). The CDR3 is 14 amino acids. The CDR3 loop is CSARDRTGKSPLHF. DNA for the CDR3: TGCAGTGCTAGAGATAGGACAGGGAAATCACCCCTCCACTTT.

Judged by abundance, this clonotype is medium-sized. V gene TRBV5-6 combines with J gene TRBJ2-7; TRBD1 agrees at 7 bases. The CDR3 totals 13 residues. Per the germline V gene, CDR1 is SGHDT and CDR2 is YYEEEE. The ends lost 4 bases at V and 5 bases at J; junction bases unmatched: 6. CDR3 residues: CASSRTGVHEQYF. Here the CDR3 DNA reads TGTGCCAGCAGCCGAACAGGGGTCCACGAGCAGTACTTC.

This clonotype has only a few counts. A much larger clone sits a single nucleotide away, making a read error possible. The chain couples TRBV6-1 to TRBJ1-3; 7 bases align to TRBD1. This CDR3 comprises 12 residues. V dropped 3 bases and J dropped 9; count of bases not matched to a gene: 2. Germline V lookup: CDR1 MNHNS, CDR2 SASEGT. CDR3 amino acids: CASSEKGATIYF. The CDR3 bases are TGTGCCAGCAGTGAGAAGGGGGCCACCATATATTTT.

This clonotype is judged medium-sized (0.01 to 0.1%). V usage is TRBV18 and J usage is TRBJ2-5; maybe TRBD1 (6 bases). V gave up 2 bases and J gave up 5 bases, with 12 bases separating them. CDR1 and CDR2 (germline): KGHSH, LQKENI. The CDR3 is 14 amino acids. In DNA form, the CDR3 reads TGTGCCAGCTCACCAAAGCAGGGGATGGAGACCCAGTACTTC. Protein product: CASSPKQGMETQYF. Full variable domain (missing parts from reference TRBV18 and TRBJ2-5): NAGVMQNPRHLVRRRGQEARLRCSPMKGHSHVYWYRQLPEEGLKFMVYLQKENIIDESGMPKERFSAEFPKEGPSILRIQQVVRGDSAAYFCASSPKQGMETQYFGPGTRLLVL.

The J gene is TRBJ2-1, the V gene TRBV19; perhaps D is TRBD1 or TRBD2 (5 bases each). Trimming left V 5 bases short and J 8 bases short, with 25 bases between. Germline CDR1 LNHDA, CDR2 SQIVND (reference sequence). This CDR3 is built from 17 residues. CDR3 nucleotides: TGTGCCAGTAGTGACCCCCGCCGGACTCCCCGGGGCCATGAGCAGTTCTTC. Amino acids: CASSDPRRTPRGHEQFF.

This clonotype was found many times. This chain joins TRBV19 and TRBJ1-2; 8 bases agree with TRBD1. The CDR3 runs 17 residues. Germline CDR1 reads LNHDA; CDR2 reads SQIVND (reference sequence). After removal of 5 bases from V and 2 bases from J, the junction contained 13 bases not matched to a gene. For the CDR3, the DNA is TGTGCCAGTAGTCTTCTTGACAGGGGAGGAGCCAACTATGGCTACACCTTC. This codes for CASSLLDRGGANYGYTF.

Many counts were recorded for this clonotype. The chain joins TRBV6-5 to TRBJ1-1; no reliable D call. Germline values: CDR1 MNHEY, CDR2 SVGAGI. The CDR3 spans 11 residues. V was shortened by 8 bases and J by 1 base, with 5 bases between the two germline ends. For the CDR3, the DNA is TGTGCCAGCGAGAGGAACACTGAAGCTTTCTTT. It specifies CASERNTEAFF.

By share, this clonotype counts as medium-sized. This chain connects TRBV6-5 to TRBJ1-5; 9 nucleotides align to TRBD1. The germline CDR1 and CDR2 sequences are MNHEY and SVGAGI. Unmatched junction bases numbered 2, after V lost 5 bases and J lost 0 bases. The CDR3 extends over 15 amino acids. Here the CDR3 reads CASSRQGVSNQPQHF. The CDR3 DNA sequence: TGTGCCAGCAGTCGACAGGGGGTTAGCAATCAGCCCCAGCATTTT.

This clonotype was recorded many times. The CDR3 DNA is TGCAGTGCTCCGCCAGGGGACAGGGGAAGGAACACTGAAGCTTTCTTT. The encoded protein is CSAPPGDRGRNTEAFF. The V gene is TRBV20-1, the J gene TRBJ1-1, with 10 bases aligning to TRBD1. CDR3 size: 16 residues. V shed 5 bases and J 1 base; nucleotides not matched to a gene: 10. Looked up from germline, CDR1 is DFQATT and CDR2 is SNEGSKA (reference sequence).

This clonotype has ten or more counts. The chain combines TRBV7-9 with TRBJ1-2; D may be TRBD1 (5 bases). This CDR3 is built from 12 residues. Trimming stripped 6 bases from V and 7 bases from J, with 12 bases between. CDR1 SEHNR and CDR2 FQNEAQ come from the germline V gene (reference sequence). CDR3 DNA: TGTGCCAGCAGTCGTGATAGGGGTGGCTACACCTTC. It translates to CASSRDRGGYTF. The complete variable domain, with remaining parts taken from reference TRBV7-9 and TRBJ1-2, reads DTGVSQNPRHKITKRGQNVTFRCDPISEHNRLYWYRQTLGQGPEFLTYFQNEAQLEKSRLLSDRFSAERPKGSFSTLEIQRTEQGDSAMYLCASSRDRGGYTFGSGTRLTVV.

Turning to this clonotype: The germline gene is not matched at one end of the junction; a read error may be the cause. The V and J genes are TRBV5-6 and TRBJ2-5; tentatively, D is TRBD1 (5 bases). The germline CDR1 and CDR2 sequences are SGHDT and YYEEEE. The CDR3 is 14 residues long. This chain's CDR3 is CASSRGPFQGTQYF. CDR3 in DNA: TGTGCCAGCAGCAGGGGTCCATTCCAAGGGACCCAGTACTTC. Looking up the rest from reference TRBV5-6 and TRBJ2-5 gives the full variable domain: DAGVTQSPTHLIKTRGQQVTLRCSPKSGHDTVSWYQQALGQGPQFIFQYYEEEERQRGNFPDRFSGHQFPNYSSELNVNALLLGDSALYLCASSRGPFQGTQYFGPGTRLLVL.

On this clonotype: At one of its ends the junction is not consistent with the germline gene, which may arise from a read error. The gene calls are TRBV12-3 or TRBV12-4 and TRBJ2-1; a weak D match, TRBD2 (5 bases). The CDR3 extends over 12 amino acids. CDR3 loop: CSSSISGNEQFF. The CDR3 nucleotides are TGTTCCAGCAGTATATCGGGGAATGAGCAGTTCTTC.

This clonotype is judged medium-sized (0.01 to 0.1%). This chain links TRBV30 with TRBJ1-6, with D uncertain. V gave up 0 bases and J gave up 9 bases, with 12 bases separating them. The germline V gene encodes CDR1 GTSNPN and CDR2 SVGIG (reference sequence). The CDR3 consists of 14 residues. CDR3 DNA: TGTGCCTGGAGTGTACTTCTGGGAGGTTCACCCCTCCACTTT. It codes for CAWSVLLGGSPLHF.

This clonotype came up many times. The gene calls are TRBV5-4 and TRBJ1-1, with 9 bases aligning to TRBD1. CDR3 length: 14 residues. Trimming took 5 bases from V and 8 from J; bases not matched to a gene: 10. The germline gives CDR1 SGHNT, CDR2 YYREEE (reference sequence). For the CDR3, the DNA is TGTGCCAGCAGGGGAAAGGGACAGGGTGTAGAAGCTTTCTTT. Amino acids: CASRGKGQGVEAFF. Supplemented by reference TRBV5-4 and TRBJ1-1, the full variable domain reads ETGVTQSPTHLIKTRGQQVTLRCSSQSGHNTVSWYQQALGQGPQFIFQYYREEENGRGNFPPRFSGLQFPNYSSELNVNALELDDSALYLCASRGKGQGVEAFFGQGTRLTVV.

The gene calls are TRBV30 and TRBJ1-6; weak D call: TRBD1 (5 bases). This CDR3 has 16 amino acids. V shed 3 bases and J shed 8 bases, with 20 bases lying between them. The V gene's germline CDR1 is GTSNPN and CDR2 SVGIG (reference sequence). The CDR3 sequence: CAWSGNLGASHSPLHF. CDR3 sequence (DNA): TGTGCCTGGAGCGGAAACCTAGGGGCGTCTCATTCACCCCTCCACTTT.

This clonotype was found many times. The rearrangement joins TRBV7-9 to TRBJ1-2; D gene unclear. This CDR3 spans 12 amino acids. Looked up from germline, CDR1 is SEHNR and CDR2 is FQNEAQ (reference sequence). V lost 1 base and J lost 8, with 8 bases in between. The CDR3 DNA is TGTGCCAGCAGCTTAGGCGAGTGGGGCTACACCTTC. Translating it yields CASSLGEWGYTF.